A single sample is the source of the 15 T cell receptor beta chains below, sequenced in a study of blood T cell repertoires in COVID-19. The method was immunoSEQ multiplex PCR; TCRdb's version includes in-frame clones alone and lacks a portion of them. The sample holds approximately 56,000 clones, roughly four fifths seen once. The sample was peripheral blood. These receptors all stem from an elderly woman with COVID-19, enrolled during active disease.

With regard to this clone: One end of the junction varies from germline; a read error may be responsible. This rearrangement joins TRBV5-1 to TRBJ2-4; weak D call: TRBD2 (5 bases). From germline, CDR1 is SGHRS and CDR2 YFSETQ. The CDR3 has 12 amino acids. The DNA for the CDR3 is TGCGCCAGCAGCTTGTCGGGGAGCTACGGGCAATTC. Its protein product is CASSLSGSYGQF.

This clone was detected a few times. This rearrangement joins TRBV12-5 to TRBJ2-1; 9 bases match TRBD2. The CDR3 spans 16 residues. Unmatched junction bases numbered 6, after V lost 4 bases and J lost 2 bases. CDR1 and CDR2 from the germline V gene are LGHNT and FRNRAP. The CDR3 DNA follows: TGTGCTAGTGGTTACCCCCTAGCGGGAACCTACAATGAGCAGTTCTTC. It translates to CASGYPLAGTYNEQFF. The full variable domain, its missing parts supplied by reference TRBV12-5 and TRBJ2-1, is DARVTQTPRHKVTEMGQEVTMRCQPILGHNTVFWYRQTMMQGLELLAYFRNRAPLDDSGMPKDRFSAEMPDATLATLKIQPSEPRDSAVYFCASGYPLAGTYNEQFFGPGTRLTVL.

The chain uses TRBV6-2 or TRBV6-3 and TRBJ1-5, with a possible D match to TRBD1 (5 bases). Trimming took 4 bases from V and 2 from J, leaving 9 bases between them. The V gene's germline CDR1 is MNHEY and CDR2 SVGEGT. This CDR3 has 14 residues. The CDR3 spells CASSWTGGNQPQHF. The CDR3, as DNA: TGTGCCAGCAGTTGGACGGGGGGCAATCAGCCCCAGCATTTT.

This sequence joins TRBV18 and TRBJ1-5, with 12 bases identical to TRBD1. Germline CDR1 is KGHSH and CDR2 is LQKENI. J gave up 3 bases and V 5 bases, and 8 bases lay outside the gene matches. This CDR3 region has 17 residues. The CDR3 DNA sequence: TGTGCCAGCTCATCTCCGGGACAGGGGGCGAACAATCAGCCCCAGCATTTT. Amino acids: CASSSPGQGANNQPQHF.

The V and J genes are TRBV5-1 and TRBJ2-7; 7 positions match TRBD2. CDR3 length equals 14 residues. Germline V gene lookup returns CDR1 SGHRS and CDR2 YFSETQ. V gave up 2 bases and J gave up 4 bases; unmatched junction bases: 6. Written as DNA, the CDR3 is TGCGCCAGCAGCTTAGGCGGGAGTTCGTACGAGCAGTACTTC. Protein sequence: CASSLGGSSYEQYF.

The gene calls are TRBV2 and TRBJ1-5; 10 bases align to TRBD1. The germline gives CDR1 SNHLY, CDR2 FYNNEI. CDR3 size: 15 residues. V dropped 8 bases and J dropped 2; count of bases not matched to a gene: 6. CDR3 in amino acids: CASSSGTGGNQPQHF. The CDR3 coding sequence is TGTGCCAGCTCTTCCGGGACAGGGGGCAATCAGCCCCAGCATTTT.

J is TRBJ2-5 and V is TRBV5-8; D is undetermined. The V end lost 3 bases, the J end lost 7 bases, and 10 bases lay between the germline ends. CDR1 SGHTS and CDR2 YDEGEE come from the germline V gene. The length of the CDR3 is 12 residues. In nucleotides, the CDR3 is TGTGCCAGCAGCTCCTTCGTTAGGACCCAGTACTTC. This translates into CASSSFVRTQYF.

This clone was seen once. The rearrangement links TRBV18 to TRBJ2-1, with 10 bases that match TRBD2. The J segment lost 8 bases and the V segment lost 4 bases, leaving 11 bases of the junction unmatched. Germline V CDR1 and CDR2: KGHSH, LQKENI. The CDR3 spans 16 residues. CDR3 sequence: CASSLVSSGRIDEQFF. The CDR3 DNA reads as TGTGCCAGCTCACTAGTGTCTAGCGGGAGAATTGATGAGCAGTTCTTC. The whole variable domain, remainder taken from reference TRBV18 and TRBJ2-1, is NAGVMQNPRHLVRRRGQEARLRCSPMKGHSHVYWYRQLPEEGLKFMVYLQKENIIDESGMPKERFSAEFPKEGPSILRIQQVVRGDSAAYFCASSLVSSGRIDEQFFGPGTRLTVL.

This chain uses TRBV27 with TRBJ1-6; 9 bases are a match to TRBD1. CDR1 and CDR2 (germline): MNHEY, SMNVEV (reference sequence). The length of the CDR3 is 15 residues. Trimming cost V 8 bases and J 10 bases; bases outside gene matches: 12. This chain's CDR3 is CASGVPGQGSSPLHF. The CDR3 DNA is TGTGCCAGCGGAGTACCGGGACAGGGTTCATCACCCCTCCACTTT.

V and J are TRBV19 and TRBJ1-3; perhaps TRBD1 as D (6 bases). V was shortened by 2 bases and J by 0 bases, with 14 bases between the two germline ends. CDR3 length: 17 residues. From germline, CDR1 is LNHDA and CDR2 SQIVND (reference sequence). This CDR3 is CASSIKGRGSSGNTIYF. The CDR3 DNA sequence: TGTGCCAGTAGTATAAAAGGCAGGGGAAGCTCTGGAAACACCATATATTTT. Filled out from reference TRBV19 and TRBJ1-3, the complete variable domain reads DGGITQSPKYLFRKEGQNVTLSCEQNLNHDAMYWYRQDPGQGLRLIYYSQIVNDFQKGDIAEGYSVSREKKESFPLTVTSAQKNPTAFYLCASSIKGRGSSGNTIYFGEGSWLTVV.

On this clone itself: At one end the junction does not follow the germline gene, possibly because of a read error. The chain combines TRBV7-7 with TRBJ2-5, with 9 nucleotides matching TRBD1. CDR1 SSHAT and CDR2 FNYEAQ come from the germline V gene (reference sequence). This CDR3 has 14 residues. CDR3 protein: CASSLTGGRETQYF. The DNA for the CDR3 is TGTGCTAGCAGTTTAACAGGGGGCAGGGAGACCCAGTACTTC.

The rearrangement links TRBV3-1 (or the pseudogene TRBV3-2) to TRBJ2-7, with 9 positions matching TRBD1. Per the germline V gene, CDR1 is LGHDT and CDR2 is YNNKEL (reference sequence). This CDR3 has 15 amino acids. V shed 4 bases and J 3 bases; nucleotides not matched to a gene: 7. The CDR3 DNA reads TGTGCCAGCAGCCCCGCGGGACAGGGATTCTACGAGCAGTACTTC. Its protein is CASSPAGQGFYEQYF.

This sequence joins TRBV27 and TRBJ2-7; possible D gene TRBD1, 6 bases. With 8 bases removed from V and 2 bases from J, the gap between germline ends came to 16 bases. CDR3 length: 14 amino acids. Germline V lookup: CDR1 MNHEY, CDR2 SMNVEV (reference sequence). CDR3 amino acids: CASHPSGTTYEQYF. DNA of the CDR3: TGTGCCAGCCATCCTTCCGGGACAACCTACGAGCAGTACTTC.

J is TRBJ1-2 and V is TRBV28; 9 bases are shared with TRBD1. The CDR3 contains 13 residues. Germline V gene sequence: CDR1 MDHEN, CDR2 SYDVKM. The CDR3: CATQGAPFYGYTF. In DNA form, the CDR3 reads TGTGCGACACAGGGGGCACCCTTCTATGGCTACACCTTC.

The V gene is TRBV6-5, the J gene TRBJ2-7, with D perhaps matching TRBD1 (6 bases). The germline V gene encodes CDR1 MNHEY and CDR2 SVGAGI. V lost 6 bases to trimming and J lost 2 bases, with 14 bases between them. The CDR3 spans 14 residues. CDR3 DNA: TGTGCCAGCAGCCCGAACAGGGACCCCTACGAGCAGTACTTC. This translates into CASSPNRDPYEQYF.